This T cell receptor beta chain was found in a study of T cells in Graves' hyperthyroidism and ophthalmopathy. Study-wide findings and caveats: Ophthalmopathy cases were set apart from stable hyperthyroidism by a 13 V-J model.

From germline, CDR1 is MNHEY and CDR2 SVGAGI. This CDR3 spans 17 amino acids. V shed 5 bases, J shed 1 base, and the junction held 13 bases outside the gene matches. TCR beta CDR3 regions were amplified from RNA transcripts. First-round RT-PCR of the TCR CDR3 relied on the HTBI primer set. Via MiXCR, TCRdb re-called the multiplex PCR reads, giving one row per CDR3 protein. The repertoire includes about 520,000 distinct CDR3 sequences, approximately 25% of them detected once, and about 11% sits in the top ten. This clonotype appeared once. Its antigen is undetermined. The receptor's source is a woman between 25 and 40 years old with Graves' ophthalmopathy. The sample consisted of blood. V and J are TRBV6-5 and TRBJ2-5, with 7 bases identical to TRBD1. This CDR3 reads CASSHYGQAGVQETQYF. The CDR3 region has the DNA TGTGCCAGCAGTCACTACGGACAGGCAGGGGTCCAAGAGACCCAGTACTTC.